The 17 T cell receptor beta chains below all came from one sample that was sequenced in a study of T cells in Graves' hyperthyroidism and ophthalmopathy. Amplification of TCR beta CDR3 regions used RNA as the template. A set of HTBI primers served as the primers for a first-round RT-PCR of the TCR CDR3. TCRdb recomputed calls from the multiplex PCR reads with MiXCR, one row per CDR3 protein. The sample consists of roughly 840,000 distinct CDR3 sequences, 35% to 40% of them appearing once. The sequenced sample was blood. These receptors were obtained from a man between 18 and 29 years old with Graves' hyperthyroidism.

Comment on this clonotype: A much more abundant neighbour one base away suggests this may be a read error. This chain links TRBV29-1 with TRBJ2-5; D unresolved. CDR3 length equals 12 residues. The germline CDR1 and CDR2 sequences are SQVTM and ANQGSEA. The CDR3 loop reads CSSLAVQETRYF. Here the CDR3 DNA reads TGCAGCTCCTTGGCCGTACAAGAGACCCGGTACTTC.

This clonotype was detected ten times or more. One end of the junction is discordant with germline, which a read error may explain. The chain carries TRBV7-7 and TRBJ2-2; the D gene is possibly TRBD1 (6 bases). Germline lookup yields CDR1 SSHAT and CDR2 FNYEAQ (reference sequence). This CDR3 comprises 15 residues. The CDR3 region has the DNA TGTGCTAGCAGCCCCAGGGACACAGACACCGGGGAGCTGTTTTTT. Protein sequence: CASSPRDTDTGELFF.

V is TRBV20-1 and J is TRBJ1-3; D is unresolved. Trimming took 2 bases from V and 0 from J, leaving 8 bases between them. Germline V CDR1 and CDR2: DFQATT, SNEGSKA (reference sequence). The CDR3 runs 14 residues. CDR3 residues: CSARLLRSGNTIYF. The CDR3 region has the DNA TGCAGTGCTAGACTACTCCGCTCTGGAAACACCATATATTTT.

This chain joins TRBV7-2 and TRBJ2-7; no clear D. This CDR3 is 13 amino acids long. Trimming cost V 1 base and J 5 bases, with 9 bases left between them. Germline V gene data show CDR1 as SGHTA and CDR2 as FQGNSA. The CDR3 DNA is TGTGCCAGCAGCTTAGATTTGGGGAACGAGCAGTACTTC. Residues: CASSLDLGNEQYF.

This clonotype was picked up many times. In DNA form, the CDR3 reads TGTGCCAGCAGTGACTGGGACAGACAAGAGACCCAGTACTTC. It translates to CASSDWDRQETQYF. This sequence joins TRBV2 and TRBJ2-5, with 7 bases lining up with TRBD1. Germline CDR1 reads SNHLY; CDR2 reads FYNNEI. With 3 bases clipped from V and 2 bases from J, the junction kept 3 bases outside the gene matches. The CDR3 totals 14 residues. Full variable domain (rest looked up from reference TRBV2 and TRBJ2-5): EPEVTQTPSHQVTQMGQEVILRCVPISNHLYFYWYRQILGQKVEFLVSFYNNEISEKSEIFDDQFSVERPDGSNFTLKIRSTKLEDSAMYFCASSDWDRQETQYFGPGTRLLVL.

This clonotype was recorded at least ten times. The chain couples TRBV25-1 to TRBJ2-5; 7 nucleotides line up with TRBD2. V was pared by 8 bases and J by 5 bases, with 11 bases of the junction left unmatched. Germline lookup yields CDR1 MGHDK and CDR2 SYGVNS. The CDR3 runs 14 residues. The DNA of the CDR3 is TGTGCCAGCTCCCCCGGGGCGGGGGTTGAGACCCAGTACTTC. Translated, it gives CASSPGAGVETQYF. Supplemented by reference TRBV25-1 and TRBJ2-5, the full variable domain reads EADIYQTPRYLVIGTGKKITLECSQTMGHDKMYWYQQDPGMELHLIHYSYGVNSTEKGDLSSESTVSRIRTEHFPLTLESARPSHTSQYLCASSPGAGVETQYFGPGTRLLVL.

V usage is TRBV19 and J usage is TRBJ2-2; 7 bases are a match to TRBD2. This CDR3 spans 15 amino acids. Germline trimming cut 7 bases from V and 8 bases from J; bases unmatched to any gene: 13. Germline V gene lookup returns CDR1 LNHDA and CDR2 SQIVND (reference sequence). Written as DNA, the CDR3 is TGTGCCAGTACCACAAAGGGGACTACCGGGGGGGAGCTGTTTTTT. Translating it yields CASTTKGTTGGELFF.

The rearrangement uses TRBV9 and TRBJ2-3, with 7 positions matching TRBD1. This CDR3 spans 15 amino acids. The trim removed 2 bases at V and 0 bases at J, leaving 3 bases unmatched. CDR1 and CDR2 from the germline V gene are SGDLS and YYNGEE. The CDR3 protein is CASSVSTGSTDTQYF. The CDR3 nucleotides are TGTGCCAGCAGCGTGTCGACAGGGAGCACAGATACGCAGTATTTT.

The rearrangement links TRBV10-3 to TRBJ1-4; D gene ambiguous. The CDR3 length is 11 residues. V lost 7 bases, J lost 15 bases, and 15 bases lay in between. CDR1 ENHRY and CDR2 SYGVKD come from the germline V gene. The CDR3 DNA reads TGTGCCATCAAGGACCTGAACAAGGTGTTTTTT. This encodes CAIKDLNKVFF.

The V gene is TRBV9, the J gene TRBJ1-1, with TRBD1 matching over 7 bases. V trimming: 3 bases; J trimming: 8 bases; junction bases outside the gene matches: 13. This CDR3 is 15 amino acids long. Germline lookup yields CDR1 SGDLS and CDR2 YYNGEE. CDR3 sequence reads: CASSARSGDRQEAFF. The CDR3, as DNA: TGTGCCAGCAGCGCAAGGTCCGGGGACAGACAAGAAGCTTTCTTT.

This clonotype appeared many times. The gene calls are TRBV19 and TRBJ1-6; D unresolved. Germline V lookup: CDR1 LNHDA, CDR2 SQIVND (reference sequence). CDR3 length: 15 residues. With 5 bases removed from V and 3 bases from J, the gap between germline ends came to 11 bases. CDR3 amino acids: CASSLSGIYNSPLHF. The DNA of the CDR3 is TGTGCCAGTAGTCTGTCGGGCATCTATAATTCACCCCTCCACTTT.

The chain has TRBV9 and TRBJ2-2; D is unresolved. V gave up 7 bases and J gave up 4 bases, with 11 bases separating them. This CDR3 contains 13 residues. From germline, CDR1 is SGDLS and CDR2 YYNGEE. DNA for the CDR3: TGTGCCAGCTCGACTTGGGGCACCGGGGAGCTGTTTTTT. Amino acids: CASSTWGTGELFF. The full variable domain, in which reference TRBV9 and TRBJ2-2 provide the parts outside the CDR3, is DSGVTQTPKHLITATGQRVTLRCSPRSGDLSVYWYQQSLDQGLQFLIQYYNGEERAKGNILERFSAQQFPDLHSELNLSSLELGDSALYFCASSTWGTGELFFGEGSRLTVL.

On this clonotype: Because it lacks the conserved phenylalanine or tryptophan at the end, this CDR3 is likely a read error. This chain uses TRBV19 with TRBJ2-2; either TRBD1 or TRBD2 may supply D (5 bases each). CDR3 size: 15 residues. Germline assignment: CDR1 LNHDA and CDR2 SQIVND (reference sequence). V was pared by 1 base and J by 4 bases, with 10 bases between. CDR3 amino acids: CASSIGGAGTGELFL. The DNA of the CDR3 is TGTGCCAGTAGTATAGGGGGCGCGGGCACCGGGGAGCTGTTTCTT.

Concerning this clonotype itself: A read error may account for a junction end that differs from germline. This rearrangement joins TRBV6-5 to TRBJ1-5; D remains ambiguous. Germline V gives CDR1 MNHEY, CDR2 SVGAGI. The CDR3 extends over 14 amino acids. CDR3 amino acids: CASSHSSSGQPQHF. The CDR3 DNA reads as TGTGCCAGCAGTCACTCCAGTAGCGGTCAGCCCCAGCATTTT.

To note about this clonotype: Germline and junction disagree at one end, which may indicate a read error. The chain is built from TRBV7-6 and TRBJ2-7; D remains ambiguous. CDR3 size: 13 residues. Germline V gene lookup returns CDR1 SGHVS and CDR2 FNYEAQ. In DNA form, the CDR3 reads TGTCCCAGCAGCTTAGATCTCGGGCGCGAGCAGTACTTC. This encodes CPSSLDLGREQYF.

This clonotype was picked up many times. The chain has TRBV7-9 and TRBJ2-7, with D possibly TRBD1 on 5 matching bases. The germline V and J ends were trimmed by 2 bases and 4 bases, with 6 bases remaining between them. This CDR3 contains 12 residues. Per the germline V gene, CDR1 is SEHNR and CDR2 is FQNEAQ (reference sequence). The CDR3 sequence: CASSLKGYEQYF. The CDR3 DNA follows: TGTGCCAGCAGCTTAAAGGGGTACGAGCAGTACTTC.

This clonotype was recorded many times. The rearrangement uses TRBV6-2 or TRBV6-3 and TRBJ2-7; D possibly corresponds to TRBD2 (5 bases). V lost 5 bases and J 2 bases, leaving 10 bases between the germline ends. CDR3 length: 13 residues. The V gene's germline CDR1 is MNHEY and CDR2 SVGEGT. This CDR3 reads CASSQRKAYEQYF. The CDR3 nucleotides are TGTGCCAGCAGTCAGCGGAAGGCCTACGAGCAGTACTTC.